What follows are 24 T cell receptor beta chains derived from one specimen sequenced in a study of CD8+ T cells in alopecia areata listed by TCRdb under 2018. The library was built by means of the immunoSEQ multiplex PCR assay. RNA was extracted from all samples and reverse transcribed into cDNA, which served as template for TCR sequencing. This immuneACCESS table, as held by TCRdb, lists in-frame sequences with V and J called but not all clones. Of the missing ones, under half trace to an unresolved V gene in checked studies; the others have no known cause. For this sample there are about 120,000 clones; roughly 68% appear just once. Around 2.7% of the sample rests with the top ten. Input material: CD4+ T cells sorted from blood. These receptors all stem from a human donor in good health.

This chain uses TRBV29-1 with TRBJ2-1, with D possibly being TRBD1 (6 bases). Germline V gene lookup returns CDR1 SQVTM and CDR2 ANQGSEA. Trimming took off 7 bases at V and 9 bases at J, with 16 bases between the two ends. The CDR3 spans 12 residues. CDR3 nucleotide sequence: TGCAGCGCTCGTACAGGGAAAGCTGAGCAGTTCTTC. It codes for CSARTGKAEQFF.

V usage is TRBV4-2 and J usage is TRBJ2-1; 8 bases line up with TRBD2. From germline, CDR1 is LGHNA and CDR2 YNFKEQ. The CDR3 extends over 14 amino acids. V dropped 3 bases and J dropped 7; count of bases not matched to a gene: 5. CDR3 amino acids: CASSHQLAANEQFF. In DNA, the CDR3 is TGTGCCAGCAGCCACCAACTAGCGGCGAATGAGCAGTTCTTC.

This chain connects TRBV6-5 to TRBJ1-5, with TRBD1 as a possible D gene (6 bases). The CDR3 spans 14 residues. Trimming shortened V by 4 bases and J by 4 bases, and 11 bases separated the two germline ends. Germline V gives CDR1 MNHEY, CDR2 SVGAGI. The CDR3 spells CASSSGQRNQPQHF. Written as DNA, the CDR3 is TGTGCCAGCAGTTCAGGACAGCGGAATCAGCCCCAGCATTTT.

The rearrangement uses TRBV4-1 and TRBJ2-5, with 11 nucleotides matching TRBD2. CDR1 and CDR2 from the germline V gene are MGHRA and YSYEKL. The CDR3 is made up of 13 amino acids. V trimming: 8 bases; J trimming: 6 bases; junction bases outside the gene matches: 5. This chain's CDR3 is CASGSSGGKTQYF. DNA of the CDR3: TGCGCCAGCGGGTCTAGCGGGGGGAAGACCCAGTACTTC.

The chain links TRBV25-1 to TRBJ1-1, with TRBD1 matching 9 bases. The CDR3 is made up of 14 amino acids. CDR1 and CDR2 (germline): MGHDK, SYGVNS. The V and J ends lost 11 bases and 1 base, in that order; junction bases with no gene match: 8. The CDR3 DNA is TGTGCCTTCAGGCCGGGACAGGGGAACACTGAAGCTTTCTTT. This encodes CAFRPGQGNTEAFF.

In its sample, this clone was seen a few times. The J gene is TRBJ2-1, the V gene TRBV5-6; D is undetermined. The CDR3 covers 14 residues. V was shortened by 0 bases and J by 2 bases, with 6 bases between the two germline ends. The germline V gene has CDR1 SGHDT and CDR2 YYEEEE. The DNA of the CDR3 is TGTGCCAGCAGCTTGGGAGGAGCCTACAATGAGCAGTTCTTC. This translates into CASSLGGAYNEQFF.

The chain is built from TRBV11-2 and TRBJ1-5; D is possibly TRBD1 (5 bases). Trimming removed 1 base at V and 5 bases at J, with 12 bases between. Germline CDR1 and CDR2: SGHAT and FQNNGV. The CDR3 length is 15 residues. CDR3 coding DNA: TGTGCCAGCAGCTTAGGCGACAGCGAATATCAGCCCCAGCATTTT. Translated: CASSLGDSEYQPQHF.

The J gene is TRBJ1-1, the V gene TRBV27; D perhaps matches TRBD1 (6 bases). Looked up from germline, CDR1 is MNHEY and CDR2 is SMNVEV (reference sequence). The CDR3 loop spans 14 amino acids. V lost 5 bases and J lost 1, with 11 bases in between. The CDR3 sequence: CASSVTQGNTEAFF. CDR3 nucleotide sequence: TGTGCCAGCAGTGTAACACAGGGGAACACTGAAGCTTTCTTT.

This chain connects TRBV7-9 to TRBJ1-5; the D is unclear. CDR1 SEHNR and CDR2 FQNEAQ come from the germline V gene (reference sequence). This CDR3 has 13 residues. Trimming shortened V by 5 bases and J by 5 bases, and 10 bases separated the two germline ends. This chain's CDR3 is CASSPNFDQPQHF. The CDR3 bases are TGTGCCAGCAGCCCAAATTTCGATCAGCCCCAGCATTTT. The variable domain in full, with the rest retrieved from reference TRBV7-9 and TRBJ1-5, is DTGVSQNPRHKITKRGQNVTFRCDPISEHNRLYWYRQTLGQGPEFLTYFQNEAQLEKSRLLSDRFSAERPKGSFSTLEIQRTEQGDSAMYLCASSPNFDQPQHFGDGTRLSIL.

This clone has more than one count but fewer than ten. The chain employs TRBV30 and TRBJ2-1; 10 nucleotides align to TRBD2. V lost 5 bases and J lost 12; bases outside the gene matches: 4. The CDR3 runs to 11 residues. Germline loops: CDR1 GTSNPN, CDR2 SVGIG (reference sequence). CDR3 in amino acids: CAWGLAALQFF. The DNA of the CDR3 is TGTGCCTGGGGACTAGCGGCTCTGCAGTTCTTC.

V usage is TRBV4-2 and J usage is TRBJ2-5; TRBD2 matches 13 bases. V gave up 1 base and J gave up 5 bases; unmatched junction bases: 4. CDR3 size: 16 residues. The germline gives CDR1 LGHNA, CDR2 YNFKEQ. The CDR3 protein is CASSQAPGLAGETQYF. The DNA of the CDR3 is TGTGCCAGCAGCCAAGCTCCGGGACTAGCGGGGGAGACCCAGTACTTC.

This clone came up once. This chain connects TRBV29-1 to TRBJ1-1, with 7 bases fitting TRBD1. Trimming removed 6 bases from V and 0 bases from J; junction bases left unmatched: 4. The CDR3 is made up of 13 amino acids. CDR1 and CDR2 (germline): SQVTM, ANQGSEA. The CDR3, as DNA: TGCAGCGTGAAGACAGGGTTGAACACTGAAGCTTTCTTT. It translates to CSVKTGLNTEAFF.

This clone was recorded only once. The CDR3 bases are TGCGCCAGCAGCCATGGGACAGGAGCTCTGGAAGTCACCATATATTTT. Translation gives CASSHGTGALEVTIYF. The V and J genes are TRBV4-1 and TRBJ1-3, with 8 nucleotides matching TRBD1. Germline values: CDR1 MGHRA, CDR2 YSYEKL. V dropped 3 bases and J dropped 9; count of bases not matched to a gene: 13. CDR3 size: 16 residues.

This chain links TRBV29-1 with TRBJ2-1; tentatively, D is TRBD1 or TRBD2 (6 bases each). Looked up from germline, CDR1 is SQVTM and CDR2 is ANQGSEA. Trimming took 4 bases from V and 4 from J, leaving 17 bases between them. CDR3 length: 15 residues. The CDR3 region is CSVGGGLKGYNEQFF. Here the CDR3 DNA reads TGCAGCGTTGGAGGGGGACTGAAGGGTTACAATGAGCAGTTCTTC.

V is TRBV7-2 and J is TRBJ2-5, with a possible D match to TRBD1 (8 bases). Germline CDR1 and CDR2: SGHTA and FQGNSA. The V gene lost 5 bases and the J gene lost 7 bases, with 14 bases spanning the gap. This CDR3 region has 13 residues. The CDR3: CASSPTGEGTQYF. Here the CDR3 DNA reads TGTGCCAGCAGCCCGACAGGGGAGGGGACCCAGTACTTC.

This clone was detected only a few times. The CDR3 sequence is CAWSTGGFDQPQHF. The CDR3 nucleotides read TGTGCCTGGAGCACCGGGGGGTTCGATCAGCCCCAGCATTTT. The rearrangement uses TRBV30 and TRBJ1-5, with TRBD1 as a possible D gene (5 bases). V was clipped by 3 bases and J by 5 bases, with 14 bases between them. Looked up from germline, CDR1 is GTSNPN and CDR2 is SVGIG (reference sequence). The CDR3 runs to 14 residues.

The V gene is TRBV10-3, the J gene TRBJ2-7; possible D gene TRBD2, 5 bases. This CDR3 has 16 amino acids. Germline V CDR1 and CDR2: ENHRY, SYGVKD. Deletions cut 0 bases from V and 0 bases from J, with 12 bases between. The CDR3 DNA sequence: TGTGCCATCAGTGAGTCTAGCGCCCTGAGCTCCTACGAGCAGTACTTC. This encodes CAISESSALSSYEQYF.

This chain joins TRBV30 and TRBJ1-5; D gene unclear. V lost 1 base and J lost 0, with 7 bases in between. Germline V gene lookup returns CDR1 GTSNPN and CDR2 SVGIG (reference sequence). The CDR3 covers 14 residues. The CDR3 DNA reads TGTGCCTGGAGTGCACTGTATAGCAATCAGCCCCAGCATTTT. Amino acid sequence: CAWSALYSNQPQHF.

The V and J genes are TRBV2 and TRBJ1-4; 7 positions agree with TRBD1. The CDR3 covers 15 residues. V gave up 5 bases and J gave up 9 bases; unmatched junction bases: 12. Germline CDR1 is SNHLY and CDR2 is FYNNEI. The CDR3 spells CASSSRTGGPKKLFF. CDR3 nucleotide sequence: TGTGCCAGCAGTTCTCGGACAGGAGGCCCCAAAAAACTGTTTTTT. Variable domain in full (rest from reference TRBV2 and TRBJ1-4): EPEVTQTPSHQVTQMGQEVILRCVPISNHLYFYWYRQILGQKVEFLVSFYNNEISEKSEIFDDQFSVERPDGSNFTLKIRSTKLEDSAMYFCASSSRTGGPKKLFFGSGTQLSVL.

The V gene is TRBV9, the J gene TRBJ1-1, with D hard to call. Germline assignment: CDR1 SGDLS and CDR2 YYNGEE. This CDR3 has 12 residues. V lost 4 bases and J lost 4, with 8 bases in between. The CDR3 DNA follows: TGTGCCAGCAGCTCCCCTTTCACTGAAGCTTTCTTT. It encodes CASSSPFTEAFF.

Remarks on this clone: Within the sample, other DNA sequences also encode this same CDR3. The chain joins TRBV2 to TRBJ1-2; TRBD1 aligns across 7 bases. The germline V gene encodes CDR1 SNHLY and CDR2 FYNNEI. V gave up 2 bases and J gave up 6 bases; unmatched junction bases: 3. The CDR3 consists of 13 residues. CDR3 coding DNA: TGTGCCAGCAGTGAAAGACAGGGAAATGGCTACACCTTC. Amino acid sequence: CASSERQGNGYTF.

The J gene is TRBJ2-3, the V gene TRBV18, with D perhaps TRBD2 (7 bases). Trimming cost V 0 bases and J 2 bases, with 15 bases left between them. Germline CDR1 reads KGHSH; CDR2 reads LQKENI. The CDR3 is 17 residues long. The chain's CDR3 is CASSPPGGRIFTDTQYF. In DNA form, the CDR3 reads TGTGCCAGCTCACCACCCGGGGGGCGGATATTCACAGATACGCAGTATTTT. The whole variable domain, filled in from reference TRBV18 and TRBJ2-3, reads NAGVMQNPRHLVRRRGQEARLRCSPMKGHSHVYWYRQLPEEGLKFMVYLQKENIIDESGMPKERFSAEFPKEGPSILRIQQVVRGDSAAYFCASSPPGGRIFTDTQYFGPGTRLTVL.

This chain connects TRBV30 to TRBJ1-1, with D unresolved. Trimming took off 3 bases at V and 7 bases at J, with 9 bases between the two ends. Germline V lookup: CDR1 GTSNPN, CDR2 SVGIG (reference sequence). This CDR3 is built from 11 residues. CDR3 region: CAWSPLGEAFF. Written as DNA, the CDR3 is TGTGCCTGGAGCCCTCTGGGTGAAGCTTTCTTT.

This clone was observed once. The gene calls are TRBV30 and TRBJ2-5; TRBD2 agrees at 8 bases. Germline V gene sequence: CDR1 GTSNPN, CDR2 SVGIG (reference sequence). This CDR3 contains 13 residues. J was trimmed by 14 bases and V by 3 bases; bases with no gene match: 14. The CDR3 bases are TGTGCCTGGAGGGGGACCGGCCAGCGGGGGACATACTTC. Protein: CAWRGTGQRGTYF.